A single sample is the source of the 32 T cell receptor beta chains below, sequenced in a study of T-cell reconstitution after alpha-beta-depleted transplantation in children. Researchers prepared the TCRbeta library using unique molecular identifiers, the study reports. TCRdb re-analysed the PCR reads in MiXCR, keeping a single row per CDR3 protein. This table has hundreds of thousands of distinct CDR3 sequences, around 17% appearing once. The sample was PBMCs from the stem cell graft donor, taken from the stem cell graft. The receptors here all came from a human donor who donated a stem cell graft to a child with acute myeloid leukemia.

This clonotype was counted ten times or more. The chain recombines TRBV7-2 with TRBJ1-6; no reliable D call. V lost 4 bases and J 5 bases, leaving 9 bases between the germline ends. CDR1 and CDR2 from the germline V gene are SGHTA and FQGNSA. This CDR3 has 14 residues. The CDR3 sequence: CASSSQPDNSPLHF. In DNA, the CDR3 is TGTGCCAGCAGCTCTCAGCCAGATAATTCACCCCTCCACTTT.

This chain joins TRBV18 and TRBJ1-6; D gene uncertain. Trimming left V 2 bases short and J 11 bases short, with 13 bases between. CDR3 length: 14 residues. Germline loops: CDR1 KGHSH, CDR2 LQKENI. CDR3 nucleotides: TGTGCCAGCTCACCAGACGGGGTACGCGCACCCCTCCACTTT. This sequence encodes CASSPDGVRAPLHF.

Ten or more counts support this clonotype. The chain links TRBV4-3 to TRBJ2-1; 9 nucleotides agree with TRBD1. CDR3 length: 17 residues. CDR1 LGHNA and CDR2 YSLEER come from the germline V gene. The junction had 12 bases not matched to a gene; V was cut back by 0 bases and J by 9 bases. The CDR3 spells CASSQDPTGTGYTEQFF. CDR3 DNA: TGCGCCAGCAGCCAAGACCCGACCGGGACAGGGTATACTGAGCAGTTCTTC.

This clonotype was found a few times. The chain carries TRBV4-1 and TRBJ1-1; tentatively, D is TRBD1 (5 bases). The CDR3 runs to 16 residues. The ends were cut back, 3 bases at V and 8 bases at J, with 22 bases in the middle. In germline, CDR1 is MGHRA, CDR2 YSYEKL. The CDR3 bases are TGCGCCAGCAGCCACGGGTTGATAAGGGGAAGTTTGGAAGCTTTCTTT. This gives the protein CASSHGLIRGSLEAFF.

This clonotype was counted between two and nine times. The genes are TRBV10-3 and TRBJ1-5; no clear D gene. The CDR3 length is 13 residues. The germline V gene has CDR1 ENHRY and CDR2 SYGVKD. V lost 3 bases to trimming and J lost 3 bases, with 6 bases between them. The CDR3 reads CAISETNNQPQHF. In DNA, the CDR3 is TGTGCCATCAGTGAAACCAACAATCAGCCCCAGCATTTT.

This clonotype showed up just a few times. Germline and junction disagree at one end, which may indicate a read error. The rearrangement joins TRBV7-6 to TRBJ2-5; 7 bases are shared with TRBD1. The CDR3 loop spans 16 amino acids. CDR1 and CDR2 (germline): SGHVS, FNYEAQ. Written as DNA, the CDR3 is TGTGCCATCAGCGTAAAAGGGGGCCTACACGTAGAGACCCAGTACTTC. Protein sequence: CAISVKGGLHVETQYF.

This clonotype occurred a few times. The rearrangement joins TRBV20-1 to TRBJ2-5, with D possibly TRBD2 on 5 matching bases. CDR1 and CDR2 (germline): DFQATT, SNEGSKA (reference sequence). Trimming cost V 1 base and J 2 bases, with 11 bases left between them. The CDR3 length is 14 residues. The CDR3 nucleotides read TGCAGTGCTAGAGGCCAGCGGACTCAAGAGACCCAGTACTTC. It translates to CSARGQRTQETQYF.

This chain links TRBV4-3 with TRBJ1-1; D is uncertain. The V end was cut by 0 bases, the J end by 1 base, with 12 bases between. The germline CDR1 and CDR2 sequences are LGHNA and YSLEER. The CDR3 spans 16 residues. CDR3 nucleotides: TGCGCCAGCAGCCAAGACAAAAACTGGGAGAACACTGAAGCTTTCTTT. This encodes CASSQDKNWENTEAFF.

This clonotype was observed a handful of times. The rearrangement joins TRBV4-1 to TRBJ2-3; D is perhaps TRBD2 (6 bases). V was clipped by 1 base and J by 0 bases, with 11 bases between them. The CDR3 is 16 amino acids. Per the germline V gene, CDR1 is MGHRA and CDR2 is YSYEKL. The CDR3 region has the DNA TGCGCCAGCAGCCAAGTTGGCGGGGAGAGCACAGATACGCAGTATTTT. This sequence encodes CASSQVGGESTDTQYF.

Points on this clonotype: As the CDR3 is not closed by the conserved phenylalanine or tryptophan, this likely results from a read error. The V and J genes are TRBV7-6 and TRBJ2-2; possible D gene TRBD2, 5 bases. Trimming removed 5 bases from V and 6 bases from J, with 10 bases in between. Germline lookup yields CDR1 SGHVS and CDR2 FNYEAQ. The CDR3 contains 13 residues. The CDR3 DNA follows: TGTGCCAGCAGCGAAGGACTGGCCGGGGAGCTGTTTCTT. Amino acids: CASSEGLAGELFL.

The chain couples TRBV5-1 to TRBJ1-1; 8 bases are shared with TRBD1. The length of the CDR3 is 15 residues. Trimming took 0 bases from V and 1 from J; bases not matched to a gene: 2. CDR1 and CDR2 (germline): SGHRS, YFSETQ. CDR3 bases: TGCGCCAGCAGCTTGGAGGGGACAGGGAACACTGAAGCTTTCTTT. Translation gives CASSLEGTGNTEAFF.

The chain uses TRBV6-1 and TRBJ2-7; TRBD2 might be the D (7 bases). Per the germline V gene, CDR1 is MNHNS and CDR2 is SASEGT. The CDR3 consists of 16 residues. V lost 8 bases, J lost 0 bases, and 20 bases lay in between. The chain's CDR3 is CASSEAGGLSSYEQYV. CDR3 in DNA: TGTGCCAGCTCGGAGGCCGGGGGGCTCAGCTCCTACGAGCAGTACGTC.

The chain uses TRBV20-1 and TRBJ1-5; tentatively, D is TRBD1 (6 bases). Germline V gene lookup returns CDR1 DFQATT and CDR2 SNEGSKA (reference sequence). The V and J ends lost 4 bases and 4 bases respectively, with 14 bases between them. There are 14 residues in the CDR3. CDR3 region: CSAKEGGENQPQHF. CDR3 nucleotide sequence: TGCAGTGCTAAAGAGGGGGGGGAAAATCAGCCCCAGCATTTT.

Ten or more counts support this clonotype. This CDR3 reads CSALGGTNEKLFF. The CDR3 bases are TGCAGTGCTCTGGGGGGGACTAATGAAAAACTGTTTTTT. The V and J genes are TRBV20-1 and TRBJ1-4, with a tentative D call TRBD1 (5 bases). This CDR3 comprises 13 residues. V shed 5 bases and J shed 2 bases, with 9 bases lying between them. CDR1 is DFQATT and CDR2 is SNEGSKA in the germline V gene (reference sequence).

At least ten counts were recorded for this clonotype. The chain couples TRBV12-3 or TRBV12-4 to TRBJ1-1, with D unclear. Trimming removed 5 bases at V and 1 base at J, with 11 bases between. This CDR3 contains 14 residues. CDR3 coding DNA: TGTGCCAGCAGTCCAACAGCCGAGAACACTGAAGCTTTCTTT. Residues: CASSPTAENTEAFF.

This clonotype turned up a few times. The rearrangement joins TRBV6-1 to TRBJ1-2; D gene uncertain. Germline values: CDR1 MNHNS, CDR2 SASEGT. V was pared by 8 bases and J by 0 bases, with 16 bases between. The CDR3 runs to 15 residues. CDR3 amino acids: CASRAGDGANYGYTF. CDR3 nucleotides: TGTGCCAGCCGGGCCGGCGACGGGGCTAACTATGGCTACACCTTC.

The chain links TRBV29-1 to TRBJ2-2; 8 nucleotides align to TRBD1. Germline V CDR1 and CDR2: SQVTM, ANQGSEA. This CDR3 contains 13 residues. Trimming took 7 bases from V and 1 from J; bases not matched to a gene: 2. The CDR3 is CSGGTGNTGELFF. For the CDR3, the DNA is TGCAGCGGCGGGACAGGGAACACCGGGGAGCTGTTTTTT.

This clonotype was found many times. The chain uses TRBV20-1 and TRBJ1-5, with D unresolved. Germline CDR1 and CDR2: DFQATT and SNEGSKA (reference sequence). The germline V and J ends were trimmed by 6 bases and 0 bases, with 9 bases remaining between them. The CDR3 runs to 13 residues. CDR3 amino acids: CSATRASNQPQHF. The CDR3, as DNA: TGCAGTGCAACACGCGCTAGCAATCAGCCCCAGCATTTT.

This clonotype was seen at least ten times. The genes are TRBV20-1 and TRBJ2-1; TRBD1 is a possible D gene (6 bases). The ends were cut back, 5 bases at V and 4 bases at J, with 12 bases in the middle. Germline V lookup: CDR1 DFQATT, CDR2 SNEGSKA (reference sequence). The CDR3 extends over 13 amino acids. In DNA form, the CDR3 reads TGCAGTGCTCCCAAACAGGGATACAATGAGCAGTTCTTC. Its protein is CSAPKQGYNEQFF.

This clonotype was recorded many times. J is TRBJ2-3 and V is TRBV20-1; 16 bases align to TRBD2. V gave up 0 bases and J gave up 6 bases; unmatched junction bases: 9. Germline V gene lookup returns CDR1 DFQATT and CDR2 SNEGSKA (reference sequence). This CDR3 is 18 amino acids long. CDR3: CSARDPMGLAGGPDTQYF. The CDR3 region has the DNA TGCAGTGCTAGAGATCCGATGGGACTAGCGGGGGGGCCCGATACGCAGTATTTT.

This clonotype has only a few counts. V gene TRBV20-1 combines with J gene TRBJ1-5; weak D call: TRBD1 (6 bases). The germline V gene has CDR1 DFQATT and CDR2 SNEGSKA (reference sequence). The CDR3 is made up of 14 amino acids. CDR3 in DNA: TGCAGCGCTCTCTCAGGGGACTGGAATCAGCCCCAGCATTTT. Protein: CSALSGDWNQPQHF.

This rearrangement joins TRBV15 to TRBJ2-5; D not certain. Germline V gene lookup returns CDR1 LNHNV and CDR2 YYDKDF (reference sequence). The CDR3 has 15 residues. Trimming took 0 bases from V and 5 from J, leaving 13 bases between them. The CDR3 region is CATSRDLGLRETQYF. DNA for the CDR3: TGTGCCACCAGCAGAGATCTTGGGTTGCGGGAGACCCAGTACTTC.

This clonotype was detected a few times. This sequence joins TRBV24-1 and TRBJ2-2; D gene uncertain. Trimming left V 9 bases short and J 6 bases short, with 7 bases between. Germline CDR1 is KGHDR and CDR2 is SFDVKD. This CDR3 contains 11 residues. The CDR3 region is CATQAPGELFF. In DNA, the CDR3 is TGTGCCACCCAAGCGCCCGGGGAGCTGTTTTTT.

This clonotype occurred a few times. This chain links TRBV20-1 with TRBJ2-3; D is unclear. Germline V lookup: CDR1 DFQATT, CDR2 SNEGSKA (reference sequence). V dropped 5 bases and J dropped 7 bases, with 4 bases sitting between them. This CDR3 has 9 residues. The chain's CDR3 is CSAFHTQYF. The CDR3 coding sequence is TGCAGTGCTTTTCATACGCAGTATTTT.

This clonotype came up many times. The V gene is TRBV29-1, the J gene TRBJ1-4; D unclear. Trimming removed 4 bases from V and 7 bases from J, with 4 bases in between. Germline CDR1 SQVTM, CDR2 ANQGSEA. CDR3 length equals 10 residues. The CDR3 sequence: CSVGGEKLFF. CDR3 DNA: TGCAGCGTTGGGGGTGAAAAACTGTTTTTT.

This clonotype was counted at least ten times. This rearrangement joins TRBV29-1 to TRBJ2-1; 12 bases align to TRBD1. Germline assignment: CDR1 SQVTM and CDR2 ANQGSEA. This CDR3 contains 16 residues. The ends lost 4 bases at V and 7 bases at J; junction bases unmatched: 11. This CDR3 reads CSVVRASGQGANEQFF. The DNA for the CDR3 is TGCAGCGTTGTGAGGGCGTCGGGACAGGGGGCGAATGAGCAGTTCTTC.

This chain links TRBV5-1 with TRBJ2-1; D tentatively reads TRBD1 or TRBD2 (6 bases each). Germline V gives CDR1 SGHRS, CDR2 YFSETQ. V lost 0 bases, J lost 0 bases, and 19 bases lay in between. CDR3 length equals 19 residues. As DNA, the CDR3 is TGCGCCAGCAGCTTGGAGGGGCTAGGGGGGACCTACTCCTACAATGAGCAGTTCTTC. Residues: CASSLEGLGGTYSYNEQFF.

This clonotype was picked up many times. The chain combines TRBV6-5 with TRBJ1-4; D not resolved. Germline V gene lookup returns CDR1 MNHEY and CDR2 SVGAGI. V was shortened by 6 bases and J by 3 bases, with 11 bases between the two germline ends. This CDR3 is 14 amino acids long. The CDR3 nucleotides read TGTGCCAGCAGAAACAGTCGTGCTAATGAAAAACTGTTTTTT. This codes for CASRNSRANEKLFF.

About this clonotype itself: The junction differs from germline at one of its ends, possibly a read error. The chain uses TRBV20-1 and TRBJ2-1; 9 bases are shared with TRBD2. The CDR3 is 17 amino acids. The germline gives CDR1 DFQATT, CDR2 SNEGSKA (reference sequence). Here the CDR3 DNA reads TGCTGTGCTAGAGATAGCGGGGGACCAGGCCTTCTTGGGGAGCAGTTCTTC. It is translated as CCARDSGGPGLLGEQFF.

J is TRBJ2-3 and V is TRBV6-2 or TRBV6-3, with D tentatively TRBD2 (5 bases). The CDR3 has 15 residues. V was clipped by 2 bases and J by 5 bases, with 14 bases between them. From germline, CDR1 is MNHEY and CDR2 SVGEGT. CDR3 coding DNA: TGTGCCAGCAGTTACACGGACTCCAACAGAGATACGCAGTATTTT. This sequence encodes CASSYTDSNRDTQYF.

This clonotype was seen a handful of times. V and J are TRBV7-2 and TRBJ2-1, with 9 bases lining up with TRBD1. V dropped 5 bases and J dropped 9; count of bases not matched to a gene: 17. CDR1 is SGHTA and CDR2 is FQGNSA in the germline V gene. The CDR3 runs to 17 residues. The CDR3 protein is CASSRGAMGQGGAEQFF. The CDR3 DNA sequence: TGTGCCAGCAGCCGGGGGGCAATGGGACAGGGAGGAGCTGAGCAGTTCTTC.

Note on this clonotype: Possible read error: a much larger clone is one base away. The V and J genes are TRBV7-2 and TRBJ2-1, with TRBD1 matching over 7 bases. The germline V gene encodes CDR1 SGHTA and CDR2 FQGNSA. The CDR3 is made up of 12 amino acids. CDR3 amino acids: CASSYRGDDQFF. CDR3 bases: TGTGCCAGCAGCTACAGGGGAGATGACCAGTTCTTC.